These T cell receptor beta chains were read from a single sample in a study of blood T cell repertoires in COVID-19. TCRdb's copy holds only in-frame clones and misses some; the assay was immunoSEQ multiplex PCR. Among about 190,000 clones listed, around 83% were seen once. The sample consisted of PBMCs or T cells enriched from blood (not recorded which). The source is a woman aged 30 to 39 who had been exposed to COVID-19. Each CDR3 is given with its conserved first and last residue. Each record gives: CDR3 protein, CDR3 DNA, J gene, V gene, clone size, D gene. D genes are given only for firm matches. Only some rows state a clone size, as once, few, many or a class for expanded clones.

CDR3 protein: CASSLIPQGTRGEQFF
CDR3 DNA: TGTGCCAGCAGCTTAATCCCACAGGGAACTAGGGGTGAGCAGTTCTTC
J gene: TRBJ2-1
V gene: TRBV7-8
clone size: -
D gene: -

CDR3 protein: CASSQDGTVGEAFF
CDR3 DNA: TGTGCCAGCAGCCAAGATGGGACAGTCGGTGAAGCTTTCTTT
J gene: TRBJ1-1
V gene: TRBV4-2
clone size: -
D gene: TRBD1

CDR3 protein: CASMQGGNQPQHF
CDR3 DNA: TGTGCCAGCATGCAGGGTGGAAATCAGCCCCAGCATTTT
J gene: TRBJ1-5
V gene: TRBV2
clone size: -
D gene: -

CDR3 protein: CASSPRGPTSGGRSNTGELFF
CDR3 DNA: TGTGCCAGCTCACCAAGAGGCCCGACTAGCGGGGGCCGTTCGAACACCGGGGAGCTGTTTTTT
J gene: TRBJ2-2
V gene: TRBV18
clone size: -
D gene: TRBD2

CDR3 protein: CASSGWGQGRNEQYF
CDR3 DNA: TGTGCCAGCAGCGGATGGGGACAGGGGAGGAACGAGCAGTACTTC
J gene: TRBJ2-7
V gene: TRBV9
clone size: -
D gene: TRBD1

CDR3 protein: CASRARDRANEKLFF
CDR3 DNA: TGTGCCAGCAGAGCCCGGGACAGAGCTAATGAAAAACTGTTTTTT
J gene: TRBJ1-4
V gene: TRBV28
clone size: -
D gene: TRBD1

CDR3 protein: CASSPGQPNFYNSPLHF
CDR3 DNA: TGTGCCAGCAGCCCAGGACAGCCGAACTTCTATAATTCACCCCTCCACTTT
J gene: TRBJ1-6
V gene: TRBV7-8
clone size: -
D gene: -

CDR3 protein: CASSPSMNTEAFF
CDR3 DNA: TGTGCCAGTAGTCCTAGTATGAACACTGAAGCTTTCTTT
J gene: TRBJ1-1
V gene: TRBV19
clone size: -
D gene: -

CDR3 protein: CASSDGATVANEKLFF
CDR3 DNA: TGCGCCAGCAGCGATGGAGCTACTGTTGCCAATGAAAAACTGTTTTTT
J gene: TRBJ1-4
V gene: TRBV5-1
clone size: -
D gene: -

CDR3 protein: CASSVDRASGGNEQFF
CDR3 DNA: TGTGCCAGCAGCGTAGATAGGGCTAGCGGAGGCAATGAGCAGTTCTTC
J gene: TRBJ2-1
V gene: TRBV9
clone size: -
D gene: TRBD2

CDR3 protein: CAWGSPDRFNYGYTF
CDR3 DNA: TGTGCCTGGGGGAGCCCCGACAGGTTTAACTATGGCTACACCTTC
J gene: TRBJ1-2
V gene: TRBV30
clone size: -
D gene: -

CDR3 protein: CASSIGPTRVPDYGYTF
CDR3 DNA: TGTGCCAGTAGTATCGGGCCCACCAGGGTTCCGGACTATGGCTACACCTTC
J gene: TRBJ1-2
V gene: TRBV19
clone size: -
D gene: -

CDR3 protein: CASSIGQGAYEQYF
CDR3 DNA: TGTGCCAGTAGTATCGGACAGGGAGCCTACGAGCAGTACTTC
J gene: TRBJ2-7
V gene: TRBV19
clone size: -
D gene: TRBD1

CDR3 protein: CAITPGTGMNSPLHF
CDR3 DNA: TGTGCCATCACTCCCGGGACAGGGATGAATTCACCCCTCCACTTT
J gene: TRBJ1-6
V gene: TRBV10-3
clone size: -
D gene: TRBD1

CDR3 protein: CASSLGGTGYTEAFF
CDR3 DNA: TGTGCCAGCAGCTTAGGGGGAACAGGGTACACTGAAGCTTTCTTT
J gene: TRBJ1-1
V gene: TRBV7-2
clone size: -
D gene: -

CDR3 protein: CASSSSGVSSYEQYF
CDR3 DNA: TGTGCCAGCAGCTCAAGCGGGGTAAGCTCCTACGAGCAGTACTTC
J gene: TRBJ2-7
V gene: TRBV7-8
clone size: -
D gene: TRBD2

CDR3 protein: CASSGGSLKNEQYF
CDR3 DNA: TGCGCCAGCAGTGGTGGGAGTTTGAAAAACGAGCAGTACTTC
J gene: TRBJ2-7
V gene: TRBV10-1
clone size: -
D gene: -

CDR3 protein: CASSYGQGDTEAFF
CDR3 DNA: TGTGCCAGCAGTTATGGGCAGGGGGACACTGAAGCTTTCTTT
J gene: TRBJ1-1
V gene: TRBV6-6
clone size: -
D gene: TRBD1

CDR3 protein: CASSERGGEYNEQFF
CDR3 DNA: TGTGCCAGCAGCGAGAGGGGGGGGGAATACAATGAGCAGTTCTTC
J gene: TRBJ2-1
V gene: TRBV7-2
clone size: few
D gene: -

CDR3 protein: CASSPTDRVEGYTF
CDR3 DNA: TGTGCCAGCTCACCAACGGACAGGGTTGAGGGCTACACCTTC
J gene: TRBJ1-2
V gene: TRBV18
clone size: -
D gene: TRBD1

CDR3 protein: CASSLLGTSGRNEQFF
CDR3 DNA: TGTGCCAGCAGCCTCCTGGGGACTAGCGGGCGCAATGAGCAGTTCTTC
J gene: TRBJ2-1
V gene: TRBV3-1/TRBV3-2
clone size: -
D gene: TRBD2

CDR3 protein: CAISESDGTSGGSEQFF
CDR3 DNA: TGTGCCATCAGTGAGTCGGATGGGACTAGCGGGGGAAGTGAGCAGTTCTTC
J gene: TRBJ2-1
V gene: TRBV10-3
clone size: -
D gene: TRBD2

CDR3 protein: CASSQVALAGSNEQFF
CDR3 DNA: TGCGCCAGCAGCCAAGTGGCACTAGCGGGTAGCAATGAGCAGTTCTTC
J gene: TRBJ2-1
V gene: TRBV4-1
clone size: -
D gene: TRBD2

CDR3 protein: CASSISGNNYGYTF
CDR3 DNA: TGTGCCAGTAGTATCTCGGGTAACAACTATGGCTACACCTTC
J gene: TRBJ1-2
V gene: TRBV19
clone size: few
D gene: -

CDR3 protein: CASSFNPGNTEAFF
CDR3 DNA: TGCGCCAGCAGCTTTAATCCGGGGAACACTGAAGCTTTCTTT
J gene: TRBJ1-1
V gene: TRBV5-1
clone size: few
D gene: -

CDR3 protein: CSVAGPVGQNTGELFF
CDR3 DNA: TGCAGCGTTGCCGGCCCCGTGGGACAGAACACCGGGGAGCTGTTTTTT
J gene: TRBJ2-2
V gene: TRBV29-1
clone size: -
D gene: -

CDR3 protein: CATSPAGRGTIYF
CDR3 DNA: TGTGCCACCAGCCCGGCCGGCCGGGGCACCATATATTTT
J gene: TRBJ1-3
V gene: TRBV15
clone size: -
D gene: -

CDR3 protein: CASSNGQINTQYF
CDR3 DNA: TGTGCCAGCAGCAATGGACAGATAAATACTCAGTACTTC
J gene: TRBJ2-5
V gene: TRBV27
clone size: -
D gene: -

CDR3 protein: CASSQATERGANGYTF
CDR3 DNA: TGCGCCAGCAGCCAAGCGACAGAACGAGGAGCCAATGGCTACACCTTC
J gene: TRBJ1-2
V gene: TRBV4-1
clone size: -
D gene: -

CDR3 protein: CASEGHRTAGNTIYF
CDR3 DNA: TGTGCCAGCGAAGGCCACAGGACAGCAGGAAACACCATATATTTT
J gene: TRBJ1-3
V gene: TRBV19
clone size: -
D gene: -

CDR3 protein: CASSRRHDSGNTIYF
CDR3 DNA: TGTGCCAGCAGTCGCCGACATGACTCTGGAAACACCATATATTTT
J gene: TRBJ1-3
V gene: TRBV6-5
clone size: -
D gene: -

CDR3 protein: CASSVAGQLRGGYTF
CDR3 DNA: TGTGCCAGCAGCGTCGCTGGACAGTTGCGAGGGGGCTACACCTTC
J gene: TRBJ1-2
V gene: TRBV9
clone size: -
D gene: -

CDR3 protein: CASSYGTQNTEAFF
CDR3 DNA: TGTGCCAGCTCCTACGGGACACAGAACACTGAAGCTTTCTTT
J gene: TRBJ1-1
V gene: TRBV18
clone size: -
D gene: -

CDR3 protein: CASSGTSGFQETQYF
CDR3 DNA: TGCGCCAGCAGCGGAACTAGCGGGTTCCAAGAGACCCAGTACTTC
J gene: TRBJ2-5
V gene: TRBV5-1
clone size: -
D gene: TRBD2

CDR3 protein: CASRYTPRNTEAFF
CDR3 DNA: TGTGCCAGCAGGTACACCCCCCGGAACACTGAAGCTTTCTTT
J gene: TRBJ1-1
V gene: TRBV2
clone size: -
D gene: -

CDR3 protein: CASSRQDVDYEQYF
CDR3 DNA: TGTGCCAGCAGCAGACAGGACGTGGATTACGAGCAGTACTTC
J gene: TRBJ2-7
V gene: TRBV21-1
clone size: -
D gene: -

CDR3 protein: CASKTDFNGELFF
CDR3 DNA: TGTGCCAGCAAGACAGATTTCAACGGGGAGCTGTTTTTT
J gene: TRBJ2-2
V gene: TRBV2
clone size: -
D gene: -